A selection of T cell receptor beta chains follows, all from one sample in a study of blood T cell repertoires in COVID-19. This table comes from immunoSEQ multiplex PCR, and its TCRdb copy is limited to in-frame clones, with some not included. The table has 100,000 to 140,000 clones, approximately 89% seen once. Sequencing was done on a sample of peripheral blood. These receptors were obtained from a man aged 50 to 60 with active or convalescent COVID-19. Both conserved end residues are part of each CDR3. D genes are given only for firm matches. Rows may omit the clone size; those that give it use once, few, many or a size class.

.	TRBJ2-5	TRBV27	once	TGTGCCAGCAGTCCCCGGTATTTTGTCCAGTACTTC	CASSPRYFVQYF
TRBD2	TRBJ2-1	TRBV7-8	.	TGTGCCAGCAGCCCCGCCCGGGGGGGGAGTGGCGCCTACAGACAGTTCTTC	CASSPARGGSGAYRQFF
.	TRBJ2-3	TRBV23-1	.	TGCGCCAGCAGTCAATCGTCTGGGAGAGATACGCAGTATTTT	CASSQSSGRDTQYF
TRBD1	TRBJ1-2	TRBV5-1	.	TGCGCCAGCAGCCCGGGACAGCGTTACTATGGCTACACCTTC	CASSPGQRYYGYTF
.	TRBJ2-5	TRBV9	.	TGTGCCAGCAGCCCCGGGACAACCGGATCGGAGACCCAGTACTTC	CASSPGTTGSETQYF
TRBD2	TRBJ2-1	TRBV4-1	.	TGCGCCAGCAGCCAACTAGCGGGAGGGCCCTCCTACAATGAGCAGTTCTTC	CASSQLAGGPSYNEQFF
.	TRBJ2-2	TRBV6-5	.	TGTGCCAGCAGTTACTCGGAGAGCGGCACCGGGGAGCTGTTTTTT	CASSYSESGTGELFF
.	TRBJ1-6	TRBV2	.	TGTGCCACCCGAAGTCCCAGGGATAATTCACCCCTCCACTTT	CATRSPRDNSPLHF
TRBD2	TRBJ2-1	TRBV28	.	TGTGCCAGCAGTTTTCCCCTCGGGGTAGCGGGAGGAGATGAGCAGTTCTTC	CASSFPLGVAGGDEQFF
TRBD1	TRBJ1-6	TRBV4-3	.	TGCGCCAGCAGGGCCCGGGACAGAAATTCACCCCTCCACTTT	CASRARDRNSPLHF
TRBD2	TRBJ2-5	TRBV28	.	TGTGCCAGCAGTTTATTAGGCGGGAGCGAACAAGAGACCCAGTACTTC	CASSLLGGSEQETQYF
TRBD2	TRBJ2-1	TRBV27	.	TGTGCCAGCAGTTTTTCCTTCCCGGGACTAGCGGGAGGGCCCCACAATGAGCAGTTCTTC	CASSFSFPGLAGGPHNEQFF
.	TRBJ1-1	TRBV2	.	TGTGCCAGCAGCCCCAGCTCGACAGACACTGAAGCTTTCTTT	CASSPSSTDTEAFF
TRBD2	TRBJ2-3	TRBV6-6	.	TGTGCCAGCACCTCCCGGGGAGGGACTAGACCGGATACGCAGTATTTT	CASTSRGGTRPDTQYF
.	TRBJ1-2	TRBV6-5	.	TGTGCCAGCAAGCGCCAGGGGCCAGGCGTATATGGCTACACCTTC	CASKRQGPGVYGYTF
TRBD1	TRBJ2-7	TRBV7-8	.	TGTGCCAGCAGCTTGCCGAACAGGGGCCAGCCTTACTACGAGCAGTACTTC	CASSLPNRGQPYYEQYF
.	TRBJ1-5	TRBV19	.	TGTGCCAGTAGTATAAACAGTAATAGCAATCAGCCCCAGCATTTT	CASSINSNSNQPQHF
.	TRBJ2-1	TRBV9	.	TGTGCCAGCAGCGTAGAGAGGGTCGGGGTCAATGAGCAGTTCTTC	CASSVERVGVNEQFF
TRBD1	TRBJ1-2	TRBV6-5	.	TGTGCCAGCAGTTTGGGACAGGGGGAGTATGGCTACACCTTC	CASSLGQGEYGYTF
TRBD2	TRBJ2-1	TRBV24-1	few	TGTGCCACCAGTGATTTAGCTTTCGGGGGGAACAATGAGCAGTTCTTC	CATSDLAFGGNNEQFF
.	TRBJ1-2	TRBV4-1	.	TGCGCCAGCAGCCAAGACGCAGTCTATGGCTACACCTTC	CASSQDAVYGYTF
TRBD2	TRBJ2-5	TRBV4-1	.	TGCGCCAGCAGCCCGGGCGGGAGGGGGGTTTACCAAGAGACCCAGTACTTC	CASSPGGRGVYQETQYF
TRBD1	TRBJ1-2	TRBV10-3	.	TGTGCCATCCCCCTCGGGACAGGGGATGGCTACACCTTC	CAIPLGTGDGYTF
TRBD1	TRBJ1-2	TRBV5-1	.	TGCGCCAGCAGCTTGACAGGGGGCGAGAATGGCTACACCTTC	CASSLTGGENGYTF
.	TRBJ1-6	TRBV28	once	TGTGCCAGCAGTTTATTTACCCAGGGGAGCTCCTATAATTCACCCCTCCACTTT	CASSLFTQGSSYNSPLHF
.	TRBJ1-4	TRBV4-3	.	TGCGCCAGCAGCCAAGTAACCCCAGGGGTTAATGAAAAACTGTTTTTT	CASSQVTPGVNEKLFF
.	TRBJ2-7	TRBV7-9	.	TGTGCCAGCAGCTTAGAGGGCGGGCCCTCCTACGAGCAGTACTTC	CASSLEGGPSYEQYF
.	TRBJ1-4	TRBV5-6	.	TGCGCCAGCAGCGATCGACGGGGGGGATGGAATGAAAAACTGTTTTTT	CASSDRRGGWNEKLFF
.	TRBJ2-3	TRBV2	.	TGTGCCAGCAGTGAACTCCCCGGCACAGATACGCAGTATTTT	CASSELPGTDTQYF
.	TRBJ1-1	TRBV10-3	.	TGTGCCATCAGCCCCACCGGGGGTTCGAACACTGAAGCTTTCTTT	CAISPTGGSNTEAFF
.	TRBJ2-3	TRBV11-3	.	TGTGCCAGCAGCTTAGGAGCGTTTGACACAGATACGCAGTATTTT	CASSLGAFDTDTQYF
.	TRBJ1-3	TRBV4-2	.	TGTGCCAGCAGCCAACCTGACGGGGGCTCTGGAAACACCATATATTTT	CASSQPDGGSGNTIYF
.	TRBJ2-4	TRBV19	.	TGTGCCAGCCTTCAGGACAGAGGGGCCAAAAACATTCAGTACTTC	CASLQDRGAKNIQYF
TRBD1	TRBJ1-6	TRBV15	.	TGTGCCACCAGCAGAGTTGGGACAGGGAATGTTTCACCCCTCCACTTT	CATSRVGTGNVSPLHF
TRBD2	TRBJ2-7	TRBV7-9	.	TGTGCCAGCAGCTCCCGATTAGCGGGAGGGGCCTACGAGCAGTACTTC	CASSSRLAGGAYEQYF
.	TRBJ1-1	TRBV11-2	.	TGTGCCAGCAGTCGACAGGCGGCGAACACTGAAGCTTTCTTT	CASSRQAANTEAFF
TRBD1	TRBJ1-2	TRBV6-2/TRBV6-3	.	TGTGCCAGCAGTGAGACAGGGGACTATGGCTACACCTTC	CASSETGDYGYTF
.	TRBJ1-3	TRBV29-1	.	TGCAGCGTCATTAGGGGCAACACCATATATTTT	CSVIRGNTIYF
.	TRBJ1-1	TRBV7-9	.	TGTGCCAGCAGCCGAATTTCGGCTGAAGCTTTCTTT	CASSRISAEAFF
TRBD2	TRBJ2-1	TRBV19	.	TGTGCCAGTAGTAGATCGGCGGGAGTGACTAATGAGCAGTTCTTC	CASSRSAGVTNEQFF
.	TRBJ1-3	TRBV28	.	TGTGCCAGCACCCCCTGGGGGGTAGGAAACACCATATATTTT	CASTPWGVGNTIYF
TRBD2	TRBJ2-2	TRBV9	.	TGTGCCAGCAGCCAAAGCGGACTAGCGGGATCGAACACCGGGGAGCTGTTTTTT	CASSQSGLAGSNTGELFF
.	TRBJ2-3	TRBV19	few	TGTGCCAGTAGAAGAGAAGACTCATCCCATGTTACGCAGTATTTT	CASRREDSSHVTQYF
TRBD2	TRBJ2-7	TRBV7-2	once	TGTGCCAGCAGCTCCCTAGCGGGGGATTCCTACGAGCAGTACTTC	CASSSLAGDSYEQYF
TRBD1	TRBJ1-5	TRBV7-2	.	TGTGCCAGCAGCAGCGGGACAGGGGGGACCCAGCCCCAGCATTTT	CASSSGTGGTQPQHF
.	TRBJ1-6	TRBV2	.	TGTGCCAGCAGACCGCCCAGGGGATCCGGTAATTCACCCCTCCACTTT	CASRPPRGSGNSPLHF
TRBD2	TRBJ2-7	TRBV7-9	.	TGTGCCAGCAGTTTAGGCCTAGCGGGAGTTACCTACGAGCAGTACTTC	CASSLGLAGVTYEQYF
.	TRBJ1-3	TRBV12-3/TRBV12-4	.	TGTGCCAGCAGCTCCTTTGCTGGAAACACCATATATTTT	CASSSFAGNTIYF
.	TRBJ2-2	TRBV6-5	once	TGTGCCAGCAGTTACCGGACAGCTTCGAACACCGGGGAGCTGTTTTTT	CASSYRTASNTGELFF
TRBD2	TRBJ2-1	TRBV4-1	.	TGCGCCAGCAGCCTAGGGAGCGGGGCCAGTTTTAATGAGCAGTTCTTC	CASSLGSGASFNEQFF
TRBD1	TRBJ2-7	TRBV3-1/TRBV3-2	.	TGTGCCAGCAGCCGAACCGGGACAGGGGTTGGGGAGCAGTACTTC	CASSRTGTGVGEQYF
TRBD1	TRBJ1-2	TRBV5-1	.	TGCGCCAGCAGCTTTGGTACGCCACTTCCGGGACAGGGCCCCACGTACGATGGCTACACCTTC	CASSFGTPLPGQGPTYDGYTF